A selection of T cell receptor beta chains follows, all from one sample in a study of cytomegalovirus exposure and HLA in healthy donors. This table comes from immunoSEQ multiplex PCR, and its TCRdb copy is limited to in-frame clones, with some not included. The table has about 160,000 clones, approximately 89% seen once. Material: PBMCs. These receptors all come from a woman between 18 and 29 years old in good health and CMV-seropositive. The CDR3 runs from the conserved cysteine through the conserved F or W. The order of the fields is J gene, clone size, V gene, D gene, CDR3 length, CDR3 DNA, CDR3 protein. The D gene is left open where the match is weak. Size is omitted from some rows. Given values are once, few, many or a class for expanded clones.

>TRBJ2-7|-|TRBV15|-|13
TGTGCCACCAGCAGAGGGGCCGACTACGAGCAGTACTTC
CATSRGADYEQYF
>TRBJ1-2|-|TRBV19|-|13
TGTGCCAGTAATACCGACATCTACGATGGCTACACCTTC
CASNTDIYDGYTF
>TRBJ1-1|once|TRBV5-1|-|14
TGCGCCAGCAGCTTGGGGACAGCGAACACTGAAGCTTTCTTT
CASSLGTANTEAFF
>TRBJ1-1|-|TRBV5-1|TRBD1|14
TGCGCCAGCAGCTTGGTTGAGGGGGCCACTGAAGCTTTCTTT
CASSLVEGATEAFF
>TRBJ2-5|once|TRBV11-3|-|14
TGTGCCAGCAGCTCCCAGGAGGGCGTAGAGACCCAGTACTTC
CASSSQEGVETQYF
>TRBJ2-3|-|TRBV30|TRBD2|14
TGTGCCTGGAGTCTAGCGGCTAGCACAGATACGCAGTATTTT
CAWSLAASTDTQYF
>TRBJ2-4|-|TRBV19|TRBD1|16
TGTGCCAGTAGTATAAGCGACAGGGGGTATTTCGGCATTCAGTACTTC
CASSISDRGYFGIQYF
>TRBJ1-4|once|TRBV11-3|-|12
TGTGCCAGCAGCCAACTTAATGAAAAACTGTTTTTT
CASSQLNEKLFF
>TRBJ2-1|once|TRBV7-2|-|15
TGTGCCAGCAGCATATCCCGGGGGTTATACAATGAGCAGTTCTTC
CASSISRGLYNEQFF
>TRBJ1-2|-|TRBV19|TRBD1|13
TGTGCCAGTTGGACAGGGGGGAACTATGGCTACACCTTC
CASWTGGNYGYTF
>TRBJ2-1|-|TRBV27|-|17
TGTGCCAGCAGATCTGCCGGGATCCAATTTTCCTACAATGAGCAGTTCTTC
CASRSAGIQFSYNEQFF
>TRBJ2-2|-|TRBV5-1|TRBD1|16
TGCGCCAGCAGCTTGGACGGACAGGGGGACACCGGGGAGCTGTTTTTT
CASSLDGQGDTGELFF
>TRBJ2-2|once|TRBV2|-|15
TGTGCCAGCAGTGAAGCGGGAGCCGTCACCGGGGAGCTGTTTTTT
CASSEAGAVTGELFF
>TRBJ2-1|-|TRBV6-6|-|14
TGTGCTTCCAGCACTAGGGATTCCTACAATGAGCAGTTCTTC
CASSTRDSYNEQFF
>TRBJ1-5|-|TRBV7-2|-|18
TGTGCCAGCAGTCCCATTAGGGTGGGGGCGCCCCGCAATCAGCCCCAGCATTTT
CASSPIRVGAPRNQPQHF
>TRBJ2-1|few|TRBV29-1|-|10
TGCAGCGTCTTGACAGGCGAGCAGTTCTTC
CSVLTGEQFF
>TRBJ2-4|-|TRBV7-2|-|14
TGTGCCAGCAGCCCATCGGTAGCCAAAAACATTCAGTACTTC
CASSPSVAKNIQYF
>TRBJ2-2|-|TRBV5-6|-|16
TGTGCCAGCAGCCAGCTTCTGACTCCTGTGGACGGGGAGCTGTTTTTT
CASSQLLTPVDGELFF
>TRBJ1-5|-|TRBV30|-|15
TGTGCCTGGAGCGGGCAGGGCTTTAGCAATCAGCCCCAGCATTTT
CAWSGQGFSNQPQHF
>TRBJ2-5|-|TRBV5-1|TRBD1|15
TGCGCCAGCAGCTTGGCCTCAACAGGGGAAGAGACCCAGTACTTC
CASSLASTGEETQYF
>TRBJ1-5|-|TRBV6-1|TRBD1|15
TGTGCCAGCAGTGCAAACAGGGGCTCCAATCAGCCCCAGCATTTT
CASSANRGSNQPQHF
>TRBJ2-7|few|TRBV13|-|14
TGTGCCAGCAGCCAAGAAAGCCTCATCCACGAGCAGTACTTC
CASSQESLIHEQYF
>TRBJ1-5|-|TRBV4-2|-|15
TGTGCCAGCAGCCAAGATGGGCAGATCAATCAGCCCCAGCATTTT
CASSQDGQINQPQHF
>TRBJ1-1|-|TRBV7-9|-|15
TGTGCCAGCAGCCCAGATAATGCAGGGAACACTGAAGCTTTCTTT
CASSPDNAGNTEAFF
>TRBJ2-3|-|TRBV13|-|15
TGTGCCAGCAGCTTAGGGCCTAGCGGCACAGATACGCAGTATTTT
CASSLGPSGTDTQYF
>TRBJ2-5|-|TRBV19|-|15
TGTGCCAGTAGTGGTTCCTGGGGGGGCGAAGAGACCCAGTACTTC
CASSGSWGGEETQYF
>TRBJ2-1|once|TRBV5-5|TRBD2|19
TGTGCCAGCAGTTCAGGAGTCAAGCGCGCGGGAGGGTCTTACAATGAGCAGTTCTTC
CASSSGVKRAGGSYNEQFF
>TRBJ2-1|-|TRBV25-1|-|12
TGTGCCAGCTGGAACGGGGGCAATGAGCAGTTCTTC
CASWNGGNEQFF
>TRBJ1-1|-|TRBV9|-|13
TGTGCCAGCAGAGCAATGGTTGGCACTGAAGCTTTCTTT
CASRAMVGTEAFF
>TRBJ2-5|-|TRBV2|TRBD2|15
TGTGCCAGCAGTGCCCCGCCTGGCGGGAGAGAGACCCAGTACTTC
CASSAPPGGRETQYF
>TRBJ2-1|few|TRBV2|TRBD1|15
TGTGCCAGCAGTGAGGACAGGGCCGGGTACAATGAGCAGTTCTTC
CASSEDRAGYNEQFF
>TRBJ2-7|-|TRBV28|TRBD1|13
TGTGCCAGCAGTTTCCAGGGGGCGAGGGAGCAGTACTTC
CASSFQGAREQYF